This T cell receptor (beta chain) was documented in a study of blood T cell repertoires in COVID-19. Overall study: Some COVID-19 samples were acute and others convalescent; all came from the United States, Italy and Spain.

In germline, CDR1 is LGHDT, CDR2 YNNKEL (reference sequence). The CDR3 sequence is 13 residues long. The V and J ends lost 6 bases and 2 bases respectively, with 10 bases between them. Original processing methods: Estimates of nucleated cell counts were drawn from the amplification of reference gene primers. Assay: immunoSEQ multiplex PCR; the TCRdb copy retains only in-frame clones and omits some. V and J calls and clone size follow that table, whereas D and trimming were derived from the DNA. Here the sample spans fewer than 350,000 clones, 88% being singletons. Sequencing input: peripheral blood. V is TRBV3-1 (or the pseudogene TRBV3-2) and J is TRBJ1-2; D is ambiguous. This TCR was recovered from a man younger than 30 with active or convalescent COVID-19. CDR3 nucleotide sequence: TGTGCCAGCAGTTACGGGAGAAACTATGGCTACACCTTC. It is translated as CASSYGRNYGYTF.